The next 24 T cell receptor beta chains were all read from a single sample in a study of a mutant IDH1 vaccine in newly diagnosed glioma. These receptors' antigens are unknown. Sequenced by immunoSEQ multiplex PCR; TCRdb stores in-frame clones only, minus some. Of 45,000 to 55,000 clones listed, around four fifths were seen once; the top ten hold roughly 6.8%. Time point of the sample: week 35, safety follow-up. The vaccine gave 300 ug of a 20-mer mutant IDH1 peptide subcutaneously per dose. The source material was PBMCs, sampled from a glioma patient whose treatment included an IDH1 peptide vaccine. The receptors were sampled from a man aged 35 to 55 with glioma.

The V gene is TRBV7-9, the J gene TRBJ2-3; TRBD2 agrees at 13 bases. Losses at the gene ends were 6 bases for V and 2 bases for J; bases not matched to a gene: 5. CDR1 is SEHNR, CDR2 FQNEAQ, per germline (reference sequence). The CDR3 runs to 16 residues. The CDR3 spells CASRLGLAGATDTQYF. The CDR3 region has the DNA TGTGCCAGCAGACTAGGACTAGCGGGGGCCACAGATACGCAGTATTTT. Based on the CDR3 plus reference TRBV7-9 and TRBJ2-3, the full variable domain is DTGVSQNPRHKITKRGQNVTFRCDPISEHNRLYWYRQTLGQGPEFLTYFQNEAQLEKSRLLSDRFSAERPKGSFSTLEIQRTEQGDSAMYLCASRLGLAGATDTQYFGPGTRLTVL.

The CDR3 reads CASRGQGHYNEQFF. The CDR3, as DNA: TGTGCCAGCAGAGGACAGGGCCACTACAATGAGCAGTTCTTC. The chain couples TRBV6-5 to TRBJ2-1; 8 positions match TRBD1. CDR3 length: 14 residues. Germline loops: CDR1 MNHEY, CDR2 SVGAGI. After removal of 6 bases from V and 3 bases from J, the junction contained 4 bases not matched to a gene.

This sequence joins TRBV7-9 and TRBJ2-7; D not resolved. Trimming shortened V by 1 base and J by 6 bases, and 7 bases separated the two germline ends. Germline V gives CDR1 SEHNR, CDR2 FQNEAQ (reference sequence). The CDR3 totals 12 residues. The CDR3 sequence: CASSLVGLEQYF. CDR3 sequence (DNA): TGTGCCAGCAGCTTAGTCGGGCTCGAGCAGTACTTC.

This clone is a singleton in its sample. The chain combines TRBV7-8 with TRBJ2-7; 9 bases map to TRBD1. The CDR3 runs 16 residues. The junction had 10 bases not matched to a gene; V was cut back by 5 bases and J by 2 bases. Germline V lookup: CDR1 SGHVS, CDR2 FQNEAQ. CDR3 sequence reads: CASSPTGQGATYEQYF. In nucleotides, the CDR3 is TGTGCCAGCAGCCCTACGGGACAGGGAGCTACCTACGAGCAGTACTTC.

CDR3 amino acids: CASCPTWTYDNTEAFF. Written as DNA, the CDR3 is TGTGCCAGCTGCCCAACCTGGACATACGATAACACTGAAGCTTTCTTT. The chain carries TRBV7-9 and TRBJ1-1; maybe TRBD1 (5 bases). V was clipped by 8 bases and J by 2 bases, with 21 bases between them. CDR3 size: 16 residues. The V gene's germline CDR1 is SEHNR and CDR2 FQNEAQ (reference sequence). Full variable domain (remainder filled in from reference TRBV7-9 and TRBJ1-1): DTGVSQNPRHKITKRGQNVTFRCDPISEHNRLYWYRQTLGQGPEFLTYFQNEAQLEKSRLLSDRFSAERPKGSFSTLEIQRTEQGDSAMYLCASCPTWTYDNTEAFFGQGTRLTVV.

The chain recombines TRBV27 with TRBJ2-3, with D unresolved. The germline gives CDR1 MNHEY, CDR2 SMNVEV (reference sequence). There are 13 residues in the CDR3. The V end was cut by 3 bases, the J end by 5 bases, with 9 bases between. The CDR3 DNA follows: TGTGCCAGCAGTTTCGGCCCCGAAGATACGCAGTATTTT. Amino acid sequence: CASSFGPEDTQYF.

The CDR3 spells CASRNPTSGGGAGAKNIQYF. The CDR3 DNA is TGTGCCAGCAGGAATCCGACTAGTGGCGGGGGGGCGGGGGCCAAAAACATTCAGTACTTC. V is TRBV2 and J is TRBJ2-4; 9 bases align to TRBD2. Germline V gene lookup returns CDR1 SNHLY and CDR2 FYNNEI. Unmatched junction bases numbered 19, after V lost 6 bases and J lost 1 base. The CDR3 runs 20 residues.

The chain uses TRBV7-2 and TRBJ2-5; D is perhaps TRBD1 (6 bases). The V gene lost 5 bases and the J gene lost 1 base, with 14 bases spanning the gap. The germline V gene encodes CDR1 SGHTA and CDR2 FQGNSA. CDR3 length equals 15 residues. CDR3 region: CASSDWRTAQETQYF. The DNA for the CDR3 is TGTGCCAGCAGCGACTGGCGGACAGCCCAAGAGACCCAGTACTTC.

This rearrangement joins TRBV28 to TRBJ1-6; 11 bases align to TRBD1. The V segment lost 1 base and the J segment 6 bases; nucleotides outside the gene matches: 8. CDR3 length: 18 amino acids. The germline CDR1 and CDR2 sequences are MDHEN and SYDVKM. The CDR3 is CASSLYRPGQGGNSPLHF. The CDR3 DNA reads TGTGCCAGCAGTTTATACCGACCGGGACAGGGGGGTAATTCACCCCTCCACTTT.

The rearrangement joins TRBV2 to TRBJ2-3; 9 nucleotides agree with TRBD2. V dropped 4 bases and J dropped 3; count of bases not matched to a gene: 5. Germline V gene sequence: CDR1 SNHLY, CDR2 FYNNEI. The CDR3 consists of 15 residues. This CDR3 reads CASSVQSGGTDTQYF. Here the CDR3 DNA reads TGTGCCAGCAGTGTTCAAAGCGGGGGGACAGATACGCAGTATTTT.

The chain is built from TRBV30 and TRBJ1-5, with TRBD1 matching over 7 bases. The CDR3 contains 18 residues. Trimming at V came to 2 bases and at J to 1 base, leaving 14 bases not matched to a gene. The germline CDR1 and CDR2 sequences are GTSNPN and SVGIG (reference sequence). The CDR3 DNA follows: TGTGCCTGGAGTATCGGGGTACAGGGGTCTTCGAGCAATCAGCCCCAGCATTTT. This gives the protein CAWSIGVQGSSSNQPQHF. Combining the CDR3 with reference TRBV30 and TRBJ1-5 gives the whole variable domain SQTIHQWPATLVQPVGSPLSLECTVEGTSNPNLYWYRQAAGRGLQLLFYSVGIGQISSEVPQNLSASRPQDRQFILSSKKLLLSDSGFYLCAWSIGVQGSSSNQPQHFGDGTRLSIL.

The V gene is TRBV2, the J gene TRBJ1-4, with a tentative D call TRBD1 (6 bases). CDR3 length: 12 amino acids. Germline V gene sequence: CDR1 SNHLY, CDR2 FYNNEI. The V gene lost 5 bases and the J gene lost 7 bases, with 8 bases spanning the gap. Here the CDR3 DNA reads TGTGCCAGCAGTCAGGGGCTTGAAAAACTGTTTTTT. Its protein product is CASSQGLEKLFF. Filled out from reference TRBV2 and TRBJ1-4, the complete variable domain reads EPEVTQTPSHQVTQMGQEVILRCVPISNHLYFYWYRQILGQKVEFLVSFYNNEISEKSEIFDDQFSVERPDGSNFTLKIRSTKLEDSAMYFCASSQGLEKLFFGSGTQLSVL.

V gene TRBV6-1 combines with J gene TRBJ2-1, with a possible D match to TRBD2 (5 bases). V was pared by 4 bases and J by 3 bases, with 7 bases between. CDR1 and CDR2 (germline): MNHNS, SASEGT. The CDR3 is 13 amino acids. The CDR3 DNA is TGTGCCAGCAGTGCGGGGAACTACAATGAGCAGTTCTTC. It encodes CASSAGNYNEQFF.

The rearrangement links TRBV30 to TRBJ2-2; tentative D call: TRBD2 (5 bases). The CDR3 loop spans 12 amino acids. Trimming removed 4 bases from V and 3 bases from J, with 6 bases in between. CDR1 is GTSNPN, CDR2 SVGIG, per germline (reference sequence). CDR3 in amino acids: CAWTGYTGELFF. Written as DNA, the CDR3 is TGTGCCTGGACGGGGTACACCGGGGAGCTGTTTTTT. Full variable domain (missing parts from reference TRBV30 and TRBJ2-2): SQTIHQWPATLVQPVGSPLSLECTVEGTSNPNLYWYRQAAGRGLQLLFYSVGIGQISSEVPQNLSASRPQDRQFILSSKKLLLSDSGFYLCAWTGYTGELFFGEGSRLTVL.

The chain couples TRBV2 to TRBJ2-7; no reliable D call. V was clipped by 7 bases and J by 1 base, with 8 bases between them. Germline-derived CDR1 and CDR2 are SNHLY and FYNNEI. The CDR3 sequence is 12 residues long. Here the CDR3 reads CASKGNSYEQYF. CDR3 coding DNA: TGTGCCAGCAAAGGGAATTCCTACGAGCAGTACTTC.

The chain combines TRBV5-1 with TRBJ2-7, with 9 bases that match TRBD2. The CDR3 contains 16 residues. CDR1 and CDR2 (germline): SGHRS, YFSETQ. The junction had 6 bases not matched to a gene; V was cut back by 2 bases and J by 0 bases. CDR3 loop: CASSFGAGGLSYEQYF. In DNA form, the CDR3 reads TGCGCCAGCAGCTTTGGTGCGGGGGGGCTCTCCTACGAGCAGTACTTC. Filled out from reference TRBV5-1 and TRBJ2-7, the complete variable domain reads KAGVTQTPRYLIKTRGQQVTLSCSPISGHRSVSWYQQTPGQGLQFLFEYFSETQRNKGNFPGRFSGRQFSNSRSEMNVSTLELGDSALYLCASSFGAGGLSYEQYFGPGTRLTVT.

This clone was counted once. V and J are TRBV27 and TRBJ2-5, with a tentative D call TRBD2 (6 bases). The V end lost 5 bases, the J end lost 4 bases, and 14 bases lay between the germline ends. Germline lookup yields CDR1 MNHEY and CDR2 SMNVEV (reference sequence). CDR3 length equals 14 residues. CDR3 loop: CASSLGEDVETQYF. CDR3 coding DNA: TGTGCCAGCAGTCTCGGGGAGGACGTAGAGACCCAGTACTTC.

The rearrangement joins TRBV4-1 to TRBJ1-5; no clear D. CDR1 MGHRA and CDR2 YSYEKL come from the germline V gene. The CDR3 length is 13 residues. Trimming removed 5 bases at V and 2 bases at J, with 7 bases between. In DNA form, the CDR3 reads TGCGCCAGCAGCAACACACGCAATCAGCCCCAGCATTTT. Residues: CASSNTRNQPQHF.

The gene calls are TRBV19 and TRBJ2-1; 7 nucleotides agree with TRBD2. The CDR3 extends over 15 amino acids. Germline lookup yields CDR1 LNHDA and CDR2 SQIVND (reference sequence). Trimming at V came to 0 bases and at J to 6 bases, leaving 5 bases not matched to a gene. Here the CDR3 reads CASSIDIWGGNEQFF. CDR3 DNA: TGTGCCAGTAGTATAGATATATGGGGGGGCAATGAGCAGTTCTTC.

The chain carries TRBV14 and TRBJ2-5; 9 bases fit TRBD1. Germline CDR1 SGHDN, CDR2 FVKESK. There are 15 residues in the CDR3. The trim removed 1 base at V and 7 bases at J, leaving 7 bases unmatched. This chain's CDR3 is CASSQGNRGRGTQYF. The DNA of the CDR3 is TGTGCCAGCAGCCAAGGGAACAGGGGGCGAGGGACCCAGTACTTC.

The V gene is TRBV11-2, the J gene TRBJ1-5, with no clear D. Germline V gene sequence: CDR1 SGHAT, CDR2 FQNNGV. The CDR3 sequence is 16 residues long. V was clipped by 1 base and J by 4 bases, with 14 bases between them. In DNA form, the CDR3 reads TGTGCCAGCAGCTTAGTCAAGGGAAGGGCTAATCAGCCCCAGCATTTT. It is translated as CASSLVKGRANQPQHF.

The J gene is TRBJ2-7, the V gene TRBV9; TRBD1 is a possible D gene (5 bases). V was cut by 3 bases and J by 5 bases, with 18 bases left in between. CDR3 length: 15 amino acids. CDR1 and CDR2 (germline): SGDLS, YYNGEE. CDR3 DNA: TGTGCCAGCAGCGGGGGCGGCATAGGGATTGACGAGCAGTACTTC. Translated: CASSGGGIGIDEQYF.

The chain has TRBV5-1 and TRBJ2-5; 11 bases are shared with TRBD2. Germline loops: CDR1 SGHRS, CDR2 YFSETQ. J lost 4 bases, V lost 4 bases, and 6 bases had no gene match. The CDR3 is 15 residues long. CDR3 sequence: CASSGSGGAGETQYF. The CDR3 DNA is TGCGCCAGCAGCGGTAGCGGGGGGGCCGGAGAGACCCAGTACTTC.

The gene calls are TRBV6-5 and TRBJ1-2, with D possibly matching TRBD1 (5 bases). Germline CDR1 MNHEY, CDR2 SVGAGI. This CDR3 region has 14 residues. Trimming shortened V by 5 bases and J by 2 bases, and 12 bases separated the two germline ends. This CDR3 reads CASSRLGVNYGYTF. The DNA of the CDR3 is TGTGCCAGCAGTCGCCTGGGGGTCAACTATGGCTACACCTTC.